The clone carrying this T cell receptor beta chain has ten or more counts. The source of the sample is a study of patients and donors after allogeneic stem cell transplantation. MiXCR, applied by TCRdb to the RT-PCR reads, yields one record per CDR3 protein. The data hold a few hundred thousand distinct CDR3 sequences, with roughly 15% observed a single time. Germline V CDR1 and CDR2: LGHNA, YNFKEQ. V was cut by 0 bases and J by 0 bases, with 11 bases left in between. The CDR3 is made up of 16 amino acids. This TCR was recovered from a human donor who was either an allogeneic HSCT recipient or a stem cell or donor lymphocyte infusion donor (not recorded which). It is not recorded whose cells these are; they may come from a transplant donor. The chain combines TRBV4-2 with TRBJ2-5, with D perhaps TRBD1 (6 bases). Material for sequencing was blood, either unsorted or a sorted T cell fraction (not recorded which). The CDR3 loop is CASSQEGRGNQETQYF. The CDR3, as DNA: TGTGCCAGCAGCCAAGAGGGCAGGGGCAACCAAGAGACCCAGTACTTC.